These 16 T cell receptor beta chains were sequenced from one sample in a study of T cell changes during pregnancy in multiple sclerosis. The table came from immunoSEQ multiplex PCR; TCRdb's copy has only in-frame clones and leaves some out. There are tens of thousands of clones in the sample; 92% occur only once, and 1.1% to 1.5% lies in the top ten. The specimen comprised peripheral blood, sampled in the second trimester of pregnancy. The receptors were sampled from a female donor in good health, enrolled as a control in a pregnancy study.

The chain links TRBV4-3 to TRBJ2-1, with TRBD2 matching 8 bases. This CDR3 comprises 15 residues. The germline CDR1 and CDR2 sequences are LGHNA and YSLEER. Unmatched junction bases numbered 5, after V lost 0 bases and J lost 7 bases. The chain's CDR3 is CASSQETGGYNEQFF. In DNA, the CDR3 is TGCGCCAGCAGCCAAGAAACGGGAGGGTATAATGAGCAGTTCTTC.

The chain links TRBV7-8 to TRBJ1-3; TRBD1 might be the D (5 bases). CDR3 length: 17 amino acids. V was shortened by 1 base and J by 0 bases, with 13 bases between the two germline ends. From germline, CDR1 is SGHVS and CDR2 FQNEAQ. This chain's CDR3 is CASSLGGSGFSGNTIYF. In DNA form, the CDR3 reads TGTGCCAGCAGCTTAGGGGGTTCAGGGTTCTCTGGAAACACCATATATTTT.

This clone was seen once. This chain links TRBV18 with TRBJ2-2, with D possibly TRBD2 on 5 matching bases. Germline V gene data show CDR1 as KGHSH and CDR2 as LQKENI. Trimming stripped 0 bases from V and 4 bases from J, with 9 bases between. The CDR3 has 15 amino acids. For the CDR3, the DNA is TGTGCCAGCTCACCACCCCGAGGGTTCACCGGGGAGCTGTTTTTT. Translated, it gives CASSPPRGFTGELFF. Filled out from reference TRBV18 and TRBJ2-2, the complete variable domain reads NAGVMQNPRHLVRRRGQEARLRCSPMKGHSHVYWYRQLPEEGLKFMVYLQKENIIDESGMPKERFSAEFPKEGPSILRIQQVVRGDSAAYFCASSPPRGFTGELFFGEGSRLTVL.

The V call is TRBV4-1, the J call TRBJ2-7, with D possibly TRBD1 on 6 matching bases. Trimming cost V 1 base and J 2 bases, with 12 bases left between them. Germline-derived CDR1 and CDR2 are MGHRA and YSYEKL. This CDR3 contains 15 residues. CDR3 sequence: CASSQVTTGTYEQYF. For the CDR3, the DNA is TGCGCCAGCAGCCAAGTTACTACAGGGACCTACGAGCAGTACTTC.

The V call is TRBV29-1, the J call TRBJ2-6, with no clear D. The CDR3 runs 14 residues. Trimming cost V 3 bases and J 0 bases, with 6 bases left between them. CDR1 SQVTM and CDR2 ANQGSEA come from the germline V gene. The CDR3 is CSVESDSGANVLTF. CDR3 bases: TGCAGCGTTGAGAGTGACTCTGGGGCCAACGTCCTGACTTTC.

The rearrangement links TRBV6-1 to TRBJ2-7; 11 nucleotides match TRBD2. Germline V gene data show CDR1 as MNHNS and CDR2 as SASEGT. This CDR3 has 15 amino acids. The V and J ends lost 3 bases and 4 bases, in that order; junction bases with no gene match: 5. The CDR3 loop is CASSETSGIGYEQYF. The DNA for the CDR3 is TGTGCCAGCAGTGAGACTAGCGGGATAGGGTACGAGCAGTACTTC.

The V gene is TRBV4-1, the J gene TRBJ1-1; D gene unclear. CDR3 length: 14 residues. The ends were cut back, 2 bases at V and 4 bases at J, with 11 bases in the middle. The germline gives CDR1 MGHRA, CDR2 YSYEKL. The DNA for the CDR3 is TGCGCCAGCAGCCAACCCGGGGTTCGCACTGAAGCTTTCTTT. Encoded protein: CASSQPGVRTEAFF.

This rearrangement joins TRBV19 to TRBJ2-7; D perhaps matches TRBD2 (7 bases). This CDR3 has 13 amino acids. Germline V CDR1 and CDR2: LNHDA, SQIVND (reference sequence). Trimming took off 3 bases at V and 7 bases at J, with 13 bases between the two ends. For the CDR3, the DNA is TGTGCCAGTAGTATGGGGGGGCTCCGGGAGCAGTACTTC. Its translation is CASSMGGLREQYF. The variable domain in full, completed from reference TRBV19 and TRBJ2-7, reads DGGITQSPKYLFRKEGQNVTLSCEQNLNHDAMYWYRQDPGQGLRLIYYSQIVNDFQKGDIAEGYSVSREKKESFPLTVTSAQKNPTAFYLCASSMGGLREQYFGPGTRLTVT.

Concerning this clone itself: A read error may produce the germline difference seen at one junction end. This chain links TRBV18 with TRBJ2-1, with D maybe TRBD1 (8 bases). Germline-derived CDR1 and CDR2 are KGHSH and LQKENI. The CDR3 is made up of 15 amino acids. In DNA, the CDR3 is TGTACCAGCTCTCCCCAGGGGGCGGGGGACAATGAGCAGTTCTTC. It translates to CTSSPQGAGDNEQFF.

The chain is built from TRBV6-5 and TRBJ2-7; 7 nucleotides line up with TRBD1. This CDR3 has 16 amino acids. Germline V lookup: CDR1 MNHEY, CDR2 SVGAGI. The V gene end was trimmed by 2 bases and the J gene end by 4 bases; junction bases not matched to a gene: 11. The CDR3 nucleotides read TGTGCCAGCAGTTACGATAGGCACTCAGGGGGATACGAGCAGTACTTC. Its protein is CASSYDRHSGGYEQYF.

CDR3 protein: CASSLWAPGKPYGYTF. The CDR3 DNA sequence: TGTGCCAGCAGCTTGTGGGCCCCGGGGAAACCATATGGCTACACCTTC. The chain couples TRBV5-6 to TRBJ1-2, with D unresolved. V lost 1 base, J lost 5 bases, and 18 bases lay in between. Germline CDR1 reads SGHDT; CDR2 reads YYEEEE. There are 16 residues in the CDR3.

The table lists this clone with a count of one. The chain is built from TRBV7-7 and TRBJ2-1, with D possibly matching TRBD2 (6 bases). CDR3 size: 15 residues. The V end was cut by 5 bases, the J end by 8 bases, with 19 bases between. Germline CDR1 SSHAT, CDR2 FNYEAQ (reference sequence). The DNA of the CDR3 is TGTGCCAGCAGCGCGATAGGATTTGGAGGGGATGAGCAGTTCTTC. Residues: CASSAIGFGGDEQFF.

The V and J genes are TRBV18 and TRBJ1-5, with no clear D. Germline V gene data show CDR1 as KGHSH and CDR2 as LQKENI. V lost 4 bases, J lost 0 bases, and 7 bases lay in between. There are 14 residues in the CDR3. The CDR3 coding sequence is TGTGCCAGCTCACAACAGAATAGCAATCAGCCCCAGCATTTT. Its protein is CASSQQNSNQPQHF.

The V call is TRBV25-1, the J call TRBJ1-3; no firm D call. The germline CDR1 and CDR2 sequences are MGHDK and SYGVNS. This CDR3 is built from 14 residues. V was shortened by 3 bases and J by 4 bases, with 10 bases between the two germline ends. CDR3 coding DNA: TGTGCCAGCAGTGACGCCGGGTCAGGAAACACCATATATTTT. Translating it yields CASSDAGSGNTIYF.

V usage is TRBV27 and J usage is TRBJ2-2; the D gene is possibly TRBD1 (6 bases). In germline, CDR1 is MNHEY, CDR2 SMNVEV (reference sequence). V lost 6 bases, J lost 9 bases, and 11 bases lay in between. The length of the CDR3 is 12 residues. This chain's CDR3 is CASRQGSRELFF. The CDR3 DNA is TGTGCCAGCAGACAGGGTAGCCGGGAGCTGTTTTTT.

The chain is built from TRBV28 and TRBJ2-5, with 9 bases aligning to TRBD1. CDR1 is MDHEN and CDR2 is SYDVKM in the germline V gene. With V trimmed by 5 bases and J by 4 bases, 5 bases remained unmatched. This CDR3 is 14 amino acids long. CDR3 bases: TGTGCCAGCAGTCCGGGACAGGGAGGAGAGACCCAGTACTTC. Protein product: CASSPGQGGETQYF. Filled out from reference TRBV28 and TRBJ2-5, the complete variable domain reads DVKVTQSSRYLVKRTGEKVFLECVQDMDHENMFWYRQDPGLGLRLIYFSYDVKMKEKGDIPEGYSVSREKKERFSLILESASTNQTSMYLCASSPGQGGETQYFGPGTRLLVL.